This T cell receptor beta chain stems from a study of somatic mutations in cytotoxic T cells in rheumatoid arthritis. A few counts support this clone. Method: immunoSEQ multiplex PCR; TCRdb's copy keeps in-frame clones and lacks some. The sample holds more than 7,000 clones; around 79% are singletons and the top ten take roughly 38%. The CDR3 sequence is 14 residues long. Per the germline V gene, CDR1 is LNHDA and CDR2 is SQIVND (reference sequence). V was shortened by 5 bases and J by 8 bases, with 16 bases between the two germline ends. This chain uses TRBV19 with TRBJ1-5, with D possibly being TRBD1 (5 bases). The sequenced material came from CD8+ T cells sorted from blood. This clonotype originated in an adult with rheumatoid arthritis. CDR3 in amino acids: CASSSLPAREPQHF. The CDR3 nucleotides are TGTGCCAGTAGTTCCCTGCCAGCCAGGGAGCCCCAGCATTTT.